This record looks at one TCR beta chain sequence and its context. The target antigen is unknown. Molecular-barcoded quantitative 5'-RACE produced these TCR beta libraries. TCRdb reanalysed the 5' RACE reads using MiXCR and keeps one entry per CDR3 protein. The profile shows around 250,000 distinct CDR3 sequences, about 10% of them singletons. The data derive from a study of CD8 T cells in ankylosing spondylitis. General observations from the study: In ankylosing spondylitis blood, a motif of roughly 8 highly homologous TCR beta variants appeared characteristic. In ankylosing spondylitis patients, matched synovial fluid reportedly showed significant enrichment of disease-linked clones.

Germline-derived CDR1 and CDR2 are MNHEY and SMNVEV (reference sequence). This CDR3 has 14 residues. V lost 3 bases and J lost 4, with 12 bases in between. The chain uses TRBV27 and TRBJ1-1; D possibly corresponds to TRBD1 (5 bases). The sample comprised blood, either unsorted or a sorted T cell fraction (not recorded which). The clonotype was recovered from a male donor with ankylosing spondylitis or in good health (not recorded which). DNA for the CDR3: TGTGCCAGCAGTTTCCATGGGGGGGGCACTGAAGCTTTCTTT. Translating it yields CASSFHGGGTEAFF.